These 31 T cell receptor beta chains came from one sample sequenced in a study of blood T cells in healthy people across ages. Combining a sample-barcoded 5' primer with a J-beta primer mix, a second PCR ran for about 6 to 12 cycles. TCRdb recomputed calls from the 5' RACE reads with MiXCR, one row per CDR3 protein. The sample lists around 800,000 distinct CDR3 sequences; roughly 60% were seen once. Sequenced input: blood. The receptors were sampled from a man younger than 40 in good health.

The J gene is TRBJ2-6, the V gene TRBV7-2; D remains ambiguous. The CDR3 loop spans 16 amino acids. CDR1 and CDR2 from the germline V gene are SGHTA and FQGNSA. V dropped 1 base and J dropped 2 bases, with 9 bases sitting between them. The CDR3 spells CASSLGNRAGANVLTF. The CDR3 bases are TGTGCCAGCAGCTTAGGGAACCGGGCTGGGGCCAACGTCCTGACTTTC.

This clonotype was observed once. J is TRBJ1-6 and V is TRBV11-2, with 10 bases matching TRBD1. Germline lookup yields CDR1 SGHAT and CDR2 FQNNGV. This CDR3 is built from 18 residues. With V trimmed by 1 base and J by 1 base, 4 bases remained unmatched. In nucleotides, the CDR3 is TGTGCCAGCAGCTTAGCCGGGACAGGGGTTTCCTATAATTCACCCCTCCACTTT. Its protein product is CASSLAGTGVSYNSPLHF.

This CDR3 is CSVESAGGGQPQHF. In DNA form, the CDR3 reads TGCAGCGTTGAATCGGCCGGGGGAGGTCAGCCCCAGCATTTT. The chain employs TRBV29-1 and TRBJ1-5, with TRBD1 as a possible D gene (5 bases). Trimming removed 2 bases at V and 6 bases at J, with 14 bases between. CDR1 is SQVTM and CDR2 is ANQGSEA in the germline V gene. This CDR3 spans 14 amino acids.

The CDR3 DNA follows: TGCAGCGTCCAAAGGACAGGGGGGAACACTGAAGCTTTCTTT. This sequence encodes CSVQRTGGNTEAFF. The chain recombines TRBV29-1 with TRBJ1-1; TRBD1 matches at 10 bases. This CDR3 has 14 residues. Germline CDR1 reads SQVTM; CDR2 reads ANQGSEA. J lost 1 base, V lost 6 bases, and 5 bases had no gene match.

The rearrangement joins TRBV12-3 or TRBV12-4 to TRBJ2-2, with no clear D. The CDR3 length is 14 residues. Trimming shortened V by 3 bases and J by 4 bases, and 9 bases separated the two germline ends. CDR3 protein: CASSFNGPTGELFF. The CDR3 nucleotides read TGTGCCAGCAGTTTTAACGGGCCCACCGGGGAGCTGTTTTTT.

This chain uses TRBV7-3 with TRBJ1-2; tentative D call: TRBD1 (5 bases). The CDR3 contains 17 residues. V gave up 2 bases and J gave up 4 bases, with 20 bases separating them. Per the germline V gene, CDR1 is SGHTA and CDR2 is FQGTGA. The chain's CDR3 is CASSLLGPRESLYGYTF. The CDR3 DNA reads TGTGCCAGCAGCTTACTAGGTCCCAGGGAGAGCCTCTATGGCTACACCTTC.

This clonotype has a handful of counts. A much bigger clone sits one base away, suggesting this may be a read error. This chain links TRBV7-2 with TRBJ2-4; 8 positions agree with TRBD2. Germline V gene sequence: CDR1 SGHTA, CDR2 FQGNSA. Unmatched junction bases numbered 12, after V lost 4 bases and J lost 13 bases. CDR3 length: 14 amino acids. Here the CDR3 reads CASSCPGTRGLQYF. The CDR3 DNA sequence: TGTGCCAGCAGCTGCCCCGGGACTAGAGGTCTCCAGTACTTC.

The genes are TRBV7-2 and TRBJ2-3, with D possibly being TRBD1 (6 bases). V lost 5 bases to trimming and J lost 8 bases, with 23 bases between them. The CDR3 contains 16 residues. CDR1 is SGHTA and CDR2 is FQGNSA in the germline V gene. The CDR3 nucleotides are TGTGCCAGCAGCGCCCGGGACATAGAGAATCGGGGTACGCAGTATTTT. This codes for CASSARDIENRGTQYF.

The J gene is TRBJ1-2, the V gene TRBV9; D is unresolved. The V end lost 0 bases, the J end lost 3 bases, and 6 bases lay between the germline ends. The germline V gene has CDR1 SGDLS and CDR2 YYNGEE. This CDR3 spans 13 amino acids. CDR3 sequence: CASSVDFDYGYTF. CDR3 sequence (DNA): TGTGCCAGCAGCGTAGACTTTGACTATGGCTACACCTTC.

This clonotype was seen many times. This rearrangement joins TRBV9 to TRBJ2-3; D may be TRBD1 or TRBD2 (6 bases each). The V gene lost 0 bases and the J gene lost 2 bases, with 13 bases spanning the gap. The CDR3 is 16 residues long. Looked up from germline, CDR1 is SGDLS and CDR2 is YYNGEE. CDR3 sequence reads: CASSVGTGAITDTQYF. CDR3 in DNA: TGTGCCAGCAGCGTAGGTACGGGGGCGATCACAGATACGCAGTATTTT.

V usage is TRBV7-2 and J usage is TRBJ2-7; TRBD1 might be the D (5 bases). The ends were cut back, 1 base at V and 3 bases at J, with 10 bases in the middle. The CDR3 length is 14 residues. The V gene's germline CDR1 is SGHTA and CDR2 FQGNSA. For the CDR3, the DNA is TGTGCCAGCAGCTTAGGGGCACAGGTCTACGAGCAGTACTTC. Its protein is CASSLGAQVYEQYF.

The chain links TRBV27 to TRBJ2-3; the D gene could be TRBD1 or TRBD2 (5 bases each). CDR1 MNHEY and CDR2 SMNVEV come from the germline V gene (reference sequence). The CDR3 extends over 20 amino acids. V was shortened by 5 bases and J by 4 bases, with 31 bases between the two germline ends. The CDR3 sequence: CASSLRSGPSGPQRADTQYF. The CDR3 DNA reads TGTGCCAGCAGTCTAAGGTCAGGGCCGTCGGGTCCTCAGAGGGCAGATACGCAGTATTTT.

The sample holds one count of this clonotype. This chain joins TRBV4-1 and TRBJ2-7; 10 nucleotides line up with TRBD2. Germline V gives CDR1 MGHRA, CDR2 YSYEKL. V shed 4 bases and J 0 bases; nucleotides not matched to a gene: 12. The CDR3 sequence is 18 residues long. The DNA of the CDR3 is TGCGCCAGCAGCCCTCGGGGTAGCGGGGGGCTTAGCTCCTACGAGCAGTACTTC. Translation: CASSPRGSGGLSSYEQYF.

The chain links TRBV3-1 to TRBJ2-5, with a tentative D call TRBD1 (5 bases). The CDR3 extends over 15 amino acids. The germline V and J ends were trimmed by 0 bases and 5 bases, with 13 bases remaining between them. The germline CDR1 and CDR2 sequences are LGHDT and YNNKEL (reference sequence). The CDR3 DNA is TGTGCCAGCAGCCAAGATGGGGCATCCCGGGAGACCCAGTACTTC. It translates to CASSQDGASRETQYF.

V usage is TRBV7-9 and J usage is TRBJ1-1; D gene ambiguous. This CDR3 spans 14 amino acids. Per germline, CDR1 SEHNR and CDR2 FQNEAQ (reference sequence). V was cut by 2 bases and J by 0 bases, with 7 bases left in between. The CDR3 region is CASSLLGMNTEAFF. The CDR3, as DNA: TGTGCCAGCAGCTTACTTGGCATGAACACTGAAGCTTTCTTT.

The rearrangement links TRBV7-8 to TRBJ2-3; 10 positions match TRBD2. Losses at the gene ends were 7 bases for V and 4 bases for J; bases not matched to a gene: 5. The germline V gene encodes CDR1 SGHVS and CDR2 FQNEAQ. The CDR3 covers 14 residues. The CDR3 region has the DNA TGTGCCAGCATGGCTAGCGGGGGTCCAGATACGCAGTATTTT. It codes for CASMASGGPDTQYF.

This chain uses TRBV27 with TRBJ2-7, with D possibly being TRBD1 (6 bases). This CDR3 is built from 16 residues. CDR1 and CDR2 from the germline V gene are MNHEY and SMNVEV (reference sequence). Trimming removed 3 bases from V and 0 bases from J, with 15 bases in between. The CDR3 region is CASSFVVGARSYEQYF. DNA for the CDR3: TGTGCCAGCAGTTTCGTCGTGGGGGCGCGCTCCTACGAGCAGTACTTC.

This chain joins TRBV28 and TRBJ2-1, with D possibly called TRBD1 or TRBD2 (5 bases each). Trimming shortened V by 6 bases and J by 6 bases, and 15 bases separated the two germline ends. CDR3 length: 14 amino acids. CDR1 is MDHEN and CDR2 is SYDVKM in the germline V gene. In nucleotides, the CDR3 is TGTGCCAGCAGCCCCCTAGGTGGGGGCAATGAGCAGTTCTTC. It is translated as CASSPLGGGNEQFF. Filled out from reference TRBV28 and TRBJ2-1, the complete variable domain reads DVKVTQSSRYLVKRTGEKVFLECVQDMDHENMFWYRQDPGLGLRLIYFSYDVKMKEKGDIPEGYSVSREKKERFSLILESASTNQTSMYLCASSPLGGGNEQFFGPGTRLTVL.

J is TRBJ1-4 and V is TRBV4-3; 7 bases agree with TRBD1. The CDR3 is made up of 14 amino acids. Germline CDR1 LGHNA, CDR2 YSLEER. V trimming: 2 bases; J trimming: 8 bases; junction bases outside the gene matches: 5. CDR3: CASSQTGATEKLFF. CDR3 coding DNA: TGCGCCAGCAGCCAAACAGGGGCCACCGAAAAACTGTTTTTT.

The chain recombines TRBV7-3 with TRBJ2-7, with D possibly matching TRBD1 (5 bases). The CDR3 totals 15 residues. Per the germline V gene, CDR1 is SGHTA and CDR2 is FQGTGA. With 1 base removed from V and 7 bases from J, the gap between germline ends came to 17 bases. The CDR3 DNA reads as TGTGCCAGCAGCTTAAGGGGCAGGGATCAAAGTGAGCAGTACTTC. Its translation is CASSLRGRDQSEQYF.

J is TRBJ2-7 and V is TRBV13; 7 bases fit TRBD2. The J segment lost 5 bases and the V segment lost 6 bases, leaving 7 bases of the junction unmatched. CDR3 size: 13 residues. Germline V gives CDR1 PRHDT, CDR2 FYEKMQ (reference sequence). CDR3 protein: CASSLTSSDEQYF. The CDR3 DNA is TGTGCCAGCAGTCTGACTAGCAGCGACGAGCAGTACTTC.

The V gene is TRBV6-5, the J gene TRBJ1-4; weak D call: TRBD1 (5 bases). Germline CDR1 MNHEY, CDR2 SVGAGI. Trimming stripped 2 bases from V and 8 bases from J, with 12 bases between. The CDR3 runs to 14 residues. The CDR3 coding sequence is TGTGCCAGCAGTTACGGGGGTTGGGGGGAAAAACTGTTTTTT. Translating gives CASSYGGWGEKLFF.

This chain joins TRBV20-1 and TRBJ2-5; D remains unclear. The germline CDR1 and CDR2 sequences are DFQATT and SNEGSKA (reference sequence). Trimming left V 6 bases short and J 11 bases short, with 25 bases between. The CDR3 sequence is 14 residues long. The CDR3 loop reads CSAYAVALHYGQYF. DNA for the CDR3: TGCAGTGCCTACGCGGTAGCCCTACACTACGGGCAGTACTTC.

The V call is TRBV6-1, the J call TRBJ1-1; tentatively, D is TRBD1 (6 bases). Trimming took 10 bases from V and 0 from J, leaving 9 bases between them. The CDR3 has 12 amino acids. From germline, CDR1 is MNHNS and CDR2 SASEGT. CDR3 DNA sequence: TGTGCCACCAACAGGGTGAACACTGAAGCTTTCTTT. Encoded protein: CATNRVNTEAFF.

This rearrangement joins TRBV3-1 to TRBJ2-6; the D is unclear. CDR3 length: 14 amino acids. V was clipped by 0 bases and J by 2 bases, with 2 bases between them. Germline loops: CDR1 LGHDT, CDR2 YNNKEL (reference sequence). CDR3 nucleotides: TGTGCCAGCAGCCAAGAAGCTGGGGCCAACGTCCTGACTTTC. It translates to CASSQEAGANVLTF.

V gene TRBV6-1 combines with J gene TRBJ2-3, with 10 bases that match TRBD2. The CDR3 loop spans 20 amino acids. V dropped 5 bases and J dropped 2; count of bases not matched to a gene: 19. The germline V gene encodes CDR1 MNHNS and CDR2 SASEGT. CDR3 in amino acids: CASSQRGSGGYLPHTDTQYF. The CDR3 bases are TGTGCCAGCAGTCAACGAGGTAGCGGGGGGTACTTGCCTCACACAGATACGCAGTATTTT.

CDR3 nucleotides: TGTGCCAGCAGTTTTCATCGGGCCGGCTCCTACAATGAGCAGTTCTTC. It is translated as CASSFHRAGSYNEQFF. The rearrangement joins TRBV12-3 or TRBV12-4 to TRBJ2-1; no clear D. The CDR3 length is 16 residues. Trimming left V 3 bases short and J 0 bases short, with 12 bases between.

V is TRBV29-1 and J is TRBJ1-4; 8 positions match TRBD1. This CDR3 has 13 amino acids. Germline V lookup: CDR1 SQVTM, CDR2 ANQGSEA. V was pared by 4 bases and J by 8 bases, with 6 bases of the junction left unmatched. The CDR3 DNA reads as TGCAGCGTTGCCAGGGGGCCTGAAGAAAAACTGTTTTTT. Translated, it gives CSVARGPEEKLFF.

The chain has TRBV20-1 and TRBJ2-3, with 8 nucleotides matching TRBD2. CDR1 is DFQATT and CDR2 is SNEGSKA in the germline V gene (reference sequence). Trimming at V came to 3 bases and at J to 3 bases, leaving 2 bases not matched to a gene. The CDR3 totals 13 residues. This CDR3 reads CSASGGATDTQYF. DNA for the CDR3: TGCAGTGCTAGCGGGGGGGCAACAGATACGCAGTATTTT.

The gene calls are TRBV20-1 and TRBJ2-5; TRBD1 agrees at 7 bases. CDR1 and CDR2 (germline): DFQATT, SNEGSKA (reference sequence). V was clipped by 0 bases and J by 4 bases; unmatched bases: 2. This CDR3 spans 13 amino acids. In nucleotides, the CDR3 is TGCAGTGCTAGAGATACAGGGGTAGAGACCCAGTACTTC. Amino acid sequence: CSARDTGVETQYF.

The chain links TRBV11-2 to TRBJ2-3, with TRBD2 identical over 11 bases. CDR3 length equals 16 residues. Trimming at V came to 4 bases and at J to 2 bases, leaving 5 bases not matched to a gene. The germline gives CDR1 SGHAT, CDR2 FQNNGV. The CDR3 here is CASSWGLAVSTDTQYF. As DNA, the CDR3 is TGTGCCAGCAGCTGGGGACTAGCGGTGTCCACAGATACGCAGTATTTT. Full variable domain (missing parts from reference TRBV11-2 and TRBJ2-3): EAGVAQSPRYKIIEKRQSVAFWCNPISGHATLYWYQQILGQGPKLLIQFQNNGVVDDSQLPKDRFSAERLKGVDSTLKIQPAKLEDSAVYLCASSWGLAVSTDTQYFGPGTRLTVL.